The entry that follows covers one T cell receptor (beta chain) sequence. Its target is not known. CD45RO-negative CD8 cells positively selected for CCR7 made up the naive population, which excluded terminally differentiated effector memory CD45RA+ cells. The record originates from a study of shared clonotypes between healthy human individuals. Study information: Three plates each covered CD4 naive and memory; CD8 naive two, CD8 memory one.

The CDR3 has 15 residues. Study observations and caveats: Represented diversity (both genetic and exposure-history) was limited by the small number of donors. Naive CD4 clonotypes overlapped across a handful of donors at roughly 5.1%. Non-shared clonotypes had lower generation probabilities than clonotypes shared by all four sorted-subset donors.

Method: immunoSEQ multiplex PCR; TCRdb's copy keeps in-frame clones and lacks some. Of 2 million or so clones in the sample, about 95% were seen once. This clonotype was obtained from a man between 18 and 35 years old in good health. Sequencing used naive CD8+ T cells sorted from blood. J is TRBJ1-5 and V is TRBV21-1. TRBV21-1 is flagged as a pseudogene. The CDR3: CASSNRDPSGQPQHF. The CDR3 nucleotides are TGTGCCAGCAGCAACCGGGATCCGTCCGGACAGCCCCAGCATTTT.